The rows below give T cell receptor beta chains drawn from one sample of a study of blood T cell repertoires in COVID-19. Assay: immunoSEQ multiplex PCR; the TCRdb copy retains only in-frame clones and omits some. The sample holds some 330,000 clones, 85% to 90% seen once. Sequencing was carried out using PBMCs or T cells enriched from blood (not recorded which). The receptors come from a man aged 25 to 40 who had recovered from COVID-19. CDR3s include the opening cysteine and the closing phenylalanine or tryptophan. The D gene is left open where the match is weak. Expanded clones are given a class, and other clones once, few, many or no size at all.

abundance: -; v_gene: TRBV24-1; d_gene: TRBD1; j_gene: TRBJ2-5; CDR3aa: CATSDPTGTGVGETQYF
abundance: -; v_gene: TRBV6-6; d_gene: -; j_gene: TRBJ2-1; CDR3aa: CASSLNSYNEQFF
abundance: -; v_gene: TRBV5-1; d_gene: TRBD1; j_gene: TRBJ2-7; CDR3aa: CASSPEGDSSYEQYF
abundance: -; v_gene: TRBV5-4; d_gene: TRBD2; j_gene: TRBJ2-4; CDR3aa: CASSPPGTSRDIQYF
abundance: -; v_gene: TRBV28; d_gene: -; j_gene: TRBJ1-2; CDR3aa: CASSLGGSYGYTF
abundance: few; v_gene: TRBV6-5; d_gene: -; j_gene: TRBJ1-1; CDR3aa: CASTWSPDTEAFF
abundance: -; v_gene: TRBV5-1; d_gene: TRBD1; j_gene: TRBJ2-2; CDR3aa: CASSLLGQGSGGELFF
abundance: -; v_gene: TRBV2; d_gene: TRBD2; j_gene: TRBJ2-2; CDR3aa: CASSESGLAAGELFF
abundance: -; v_gene: TRBV6-1; d_gene: -; j_gene: TRBJ1-2; CDR3aa: CASSEQGPHYGYTF
abundance: -; v_gene: TRBV5-1; d_gene: -; j_gene: TRBJ2-7; CDR3aa: CASSLAAGPAYEQYF
abundance: -; v_gene: TRBV19; d_gene: TRBD2; j_gene: TRBJ2-5; CDR3aa: CASKGTSGGPGTQYF
abundance: -; v_gene: TRBV6-5; d_gene: -; j_gene: TRBJ2-7; CDR3aa: CASRRTQGGYEQYF
abundance: -; v_gene: TRBV6-4; d_gene: -; j_gene: TRBJ2-7; CDR3aa: CASSDEQGLEQYF
abundance: -; v_gene: TRBV12-3/TRBV12-4; d_gene: -; j_gene: TRBJ2-4; CDR3aa: CASSLSGNIQYF
abundance: -; v_gene: TRBV21-1; d_gene: -; j_gene: TRBJ2-1; CDR3aa: CASSKNQVPYNEQFF
abundance: -; v_gene: TRBV7-9; d_gene: TRBD1; j_gene: TRBJ2-1; CDR3aa: CASSSRTGSAQFNEQFF
abundance: once; v_gene: TRBV3-1/TRBV3-2; d_gene: TRBD1; j_gene: TRBJ2-2; CDR3aa: CASSQGTGRGRTGELFF
abundance: -; v_gene: TRBV6-5; d_gene: -; j_gene: TRBJ2-1; CDR3aa: CASSRQASQNEQFF
abundance: -; v_gene: TRBV10-1; d_gene: -; j_gene: TRBJ1-1; CDR3aa: CASSAHSGANTEAFF
abundance: -; v_gene: TRBV6-1; d_gene: TRBD2; j_gene: TRBJ2-5; CDR3aa: CASSEGTSGTETQYF
abundance: once; v_gene: TRBV10-1; d_gene: -; j_gene: TRBJ2-2; CDR3aa: CASSLSRDYTGELFF
abundance: -; v_gene: TRBV7-9; d_gene: -; j_gene: TRBJ1-4; CDR3aa: CASSSNGGAFNEKLFF
abundance: few; v_gene: TRBV6-5; d_gene: TRBD2; j_gene: TRBJ2-2; CDR3aa: CASSSGRSDTGELFF
abundance: few; v_gene: TRBV4-1; d_gene: TRBD2; j_gene: TRBJ2-3; CDR3aa: CASSQVLLAGGTDTQYF
abundance: -; v_gene: TRBV7-2; d_gene: TRBD1; j_gene: TRBJ1-2; CDR3aa: CASSLALIVWTGDYGYTF
abundance: -; v_gene: TRBV3-1/TRBV3-2; d_gene: -; j_gene: TRBJ1-6; CDR3aa: CASSPSQGGSPLHF
abundance: -; v_gene: TRBV15; d_gene: TRBD2; j_gene: TRBJ2-1; CDR3aa: CATSRDLTSGGTYNEQFF
abundance: -; v_gene: TRBV5-6; d_gene: -; j_gene: TRBJ2-2; CDR3aa: CASSPGRYTGELFF
abundance: -; v_gene: TRBV27; d_gene: TRBD1; j_gene: TRBJ1-2; CDR3aa: CASSSRTGDYGYTF
abundance: -; v_gene: TRBV24-1; d_gene: TRBD1; j_gene: TRBJ1-5; CDR3aa: CATSDLPGQGMGNQPQHF
abundance: -; v_gene: TRBV5-4; d_gene: TRBD2; j_gene: TRBJ2-1; CDR3aa: CASSLPGLAEPNEQFF
abundance: -; v_gene: TRBV5-8; d_gene: TRBD1; j_gene: TRBJ1-1; CDR3aa: CASSLRQGASNTEAFF
abundance: -; v_gene: TRBV11-2; d_gene: -; j_gene: TRBJ2-3; CDR3aa: CASSFSPGPPGDTQYF
abundance: -; v_gene: TRBV5-1; d_gene: -; j_gene: TRBJ2-7; CDR3aa: CASSLLTDSYEQYF
abundance: -; v_gene: TRBV5-1; d_gene: -; j_gene: TRBJ1-4; CDR3aa: CASSGYAGLTNEKLFF